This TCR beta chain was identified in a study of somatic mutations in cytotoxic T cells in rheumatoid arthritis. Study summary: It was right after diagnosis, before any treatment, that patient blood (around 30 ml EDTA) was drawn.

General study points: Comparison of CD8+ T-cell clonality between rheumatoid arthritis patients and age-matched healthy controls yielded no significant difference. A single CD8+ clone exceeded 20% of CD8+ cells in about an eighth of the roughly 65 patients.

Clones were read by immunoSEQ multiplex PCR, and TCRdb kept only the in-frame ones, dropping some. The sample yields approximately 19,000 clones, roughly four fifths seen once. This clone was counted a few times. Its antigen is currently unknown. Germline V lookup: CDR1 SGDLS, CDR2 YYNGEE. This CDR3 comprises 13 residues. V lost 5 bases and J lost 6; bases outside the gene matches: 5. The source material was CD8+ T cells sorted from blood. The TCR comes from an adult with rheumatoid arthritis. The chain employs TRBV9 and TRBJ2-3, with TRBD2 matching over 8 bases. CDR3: CASRLTSEDTQYF. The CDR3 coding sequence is TGTGCCAGCAGGCTGACTAGCGAGGATACGCAGTATTTT.